This TCR beta chain was profiled in a study of blood T cell repertoires in COVID-19. Clones were read by immunoSEQ multiplex PCR, and TCRdb kept only the in-frame ones, dropping some. Of 200,000 to 250,000 clones listed, approximately 90% were seen once; the top ten hold less than 3.5%. This CDR3 spans 14 amino acids. Looked up from germline, CDR1 is LNHNV and CDR2 is YYDKDF (reference sequence). Germline trimming cut 3 bases from V and 13 bases from J; bases unmatched to any gene: 5. The chain carries TRBV15 and TRBJ1-6, with 11 bases lining up with TRBD1. Sequenced material: peripheral blood. This receptor was identified in a man under 40 with COVID-19, enrolled during active disease. The CDR3, as DNA: TGTGCCACCAGCAGTGACCGGGACAGGGGGCCCCTCCACTTT. This encodes CATSSDRDRGPLHF.